Presented here are 2 T cell receptor beta chains from one specimen sequenced in a study of shared clonotypes between healthy human individuals. Produced via immunoSEQ multiplex PCR; TCRdb's table is partial and in-frame only. The sample includes around 1,000,000 clones, 77% of them seen just once. Sequencing was performed on memory CD4+ T cells from PBMCs. Subset denoted: CD45RA-negative fraction. The receptor set was obtained from a man aged 18 to 30 in good health. Some clones in this sample may be carry-over from other donors' samples.

The chain carries TRBV7-8 and TRBJ2-7; perhaps TRBD1 as D (6 bases). The CDR3 loop spans 13 amino acids. Germline loops: CDR1 SGHVS, CDR2 FQNEAQ. V dropped 2 bases and J dropped 4 bases, with 9 bases sitting between them. The DNA of the CDR3 is TGTGCCAGCAGCTTAACAGGGCAGTACGAGCAGTACTTC. Translation: CASSLTGQYEQYF.

The CDR3 spells CASSLRGGSYNEQFF. CDR3 DNA: TGTGCCAGTAGTCTTCGAGGGGGCTCCTACAATGAGCAGTTCTTC. The chain is built from TRBV19 and TRBJ2-1; tentatively, D is TRBD1 (6 bases). The CDR3 extends over 15 amino acids. Trimming left V 5 bases short and J 0 bases short, with 11 bases between. Looked up from germline, CDR1 is LNHDA and CDR2 is SQIVND (reference sequence).